This T cell receptor (beta chain) emerged from a study of breast tumors, draining lymph nodes, adjacent tissues. General observations from the study: The data were judged consistent with most tumor T cells coming from lymph node and expanding in tumor. Compared with basal-like, luminal-like tumors shared significantly more repertoire with nontumor tissue. That most tumor T cells come from lymph nodes remained unproven. Tumor repertoires ranked between lymph nodes and nontumor tissue in diversity, with V and J gene preferences.

The lymph nodes were axillary draining lymph nodes from breast cancer patients. This clonotype showed up many times. Its antigen is not known. TCRdb independently ran MiXCR on the multiplex PCR reads; one entry per CDR3 protein. The table has roughly 80,000 distinct CDR3 sequences, about 21% seen once. Sample: axillary lymph node tissue. The sequence derives from a female donor with breast cancer. Some clones in this sample may be carry-over from other donors' samples.

In nucleotides, the CDR3 is TGTGCCAGCAGTCTGAGAGGTGTCAGCAATTTCACAGATACGCAGTATTTT. It yields the protein CASSLRGVSNFTDTQYF. V and J are TRBV12-3 or TRBV12-4 and TRBJ2-3; D is unclear. Deletions cut 5 bases from V and 2 bases from J, with 20 bases between. This CDR3 has 17 residues.